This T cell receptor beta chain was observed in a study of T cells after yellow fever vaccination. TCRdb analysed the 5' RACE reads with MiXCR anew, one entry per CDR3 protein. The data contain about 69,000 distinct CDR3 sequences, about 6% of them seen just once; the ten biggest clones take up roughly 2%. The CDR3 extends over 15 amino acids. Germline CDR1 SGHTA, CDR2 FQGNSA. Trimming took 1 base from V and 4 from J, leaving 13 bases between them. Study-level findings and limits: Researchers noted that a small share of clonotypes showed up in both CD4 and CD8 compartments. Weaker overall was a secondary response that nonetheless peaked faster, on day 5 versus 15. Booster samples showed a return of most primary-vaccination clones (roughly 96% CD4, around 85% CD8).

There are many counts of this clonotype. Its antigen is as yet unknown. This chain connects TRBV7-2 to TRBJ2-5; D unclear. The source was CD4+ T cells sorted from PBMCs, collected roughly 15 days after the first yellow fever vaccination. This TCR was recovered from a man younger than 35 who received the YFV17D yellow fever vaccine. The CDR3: CASSLGGARIETQYF. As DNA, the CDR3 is TGTGCCAGCAGCTTAGGAGGTGCGAGAATAGAGACCCAGTACTTC.